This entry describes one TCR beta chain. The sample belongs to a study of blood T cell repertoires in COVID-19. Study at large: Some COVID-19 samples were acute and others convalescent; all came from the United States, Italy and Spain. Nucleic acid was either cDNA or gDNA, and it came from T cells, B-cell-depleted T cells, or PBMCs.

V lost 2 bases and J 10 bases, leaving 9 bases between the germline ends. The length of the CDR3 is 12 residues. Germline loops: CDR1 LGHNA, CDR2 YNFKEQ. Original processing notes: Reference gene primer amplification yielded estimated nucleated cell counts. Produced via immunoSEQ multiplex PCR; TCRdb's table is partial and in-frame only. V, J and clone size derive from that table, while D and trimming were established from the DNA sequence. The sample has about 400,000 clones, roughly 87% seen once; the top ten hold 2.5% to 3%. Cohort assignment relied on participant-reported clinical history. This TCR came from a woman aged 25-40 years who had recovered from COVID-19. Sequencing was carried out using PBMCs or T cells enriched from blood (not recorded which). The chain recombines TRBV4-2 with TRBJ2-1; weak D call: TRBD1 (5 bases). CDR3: CASSQIQGEQFF. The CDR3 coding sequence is TGTGCCAGCAGCCAAATCCAGGGCGAGCAGTTCTTC.